These 12 T cell receptor beta chains originate from one sample sequenced in a study of blood T cell repertoires in COVID-19. TCRdb's copy holds only in-frame clones and misses some; the assay was immunoSEQ multiplex PCR. Of over 150,000 clones listed, approximately 88% were seen once; the top ten hold roughly 15%. Sequencing was done on a sample of peripheral blood. The receptor source for this set is a man aged 18-30 years with active or convalescent COVID-19.

The chain combines TRBV9 with TRBJ2-3; no definite D call. V lost 0 bases to trimming and J lost 0 bases, with 5 bases between them. This CDR3 spans 14 amino acids. Germline lookup yields CDR1 SGDLS and CDR2 YYNGEE. CDR3 DNA sequence: TGTGCCAGCAGCGTAGAGCCAAGCACAGATACGCAGTATTTT. Its protein is CASSVEPSTDTQYF.

The chain recombines TRBV11-2 with TRBJ2-3; TRBD2 matches at 10 bases. Germline-derived CDR1 and CDR2 are SGHAT and FQNNGV. The CDR3 spans 16 residues. J lost 4 bases, V lost 4 bases, and 8 bases had no gene match. For the CDR3, the DNA is TGTGCCAGCAGCTCCCTGCTAGCGGGAGTCTCAGATACGCAGTATTTT. It is translated as CASSSLLAGVSDTQYF. Full variable domain (rest looked up from reference TRBV11-2 and TRBJ2-3): EAGVAQSPRYKIIEKRQSVAFWCNPISGHATLYWYQQILGQGPKLLIQFQNNGVVDDSQLPKDRFSAERLKGVDSTLKIQPAKLEDSAVYLCASSSLLAGVSDTQYFGPGTRLTVL.

The V call is TRBV7-2, the J call TRBJ2-5; a possible D gene is TRBD2 (5 bases). The germline V and J ends were trimmed by 4 bases and 4 bases, with 16 bases remaining between them. The CDR3 has 15 amino acids. Germline CDR1 SGHTA, CDR2 FQGNSA. The chain's CDR3 is CASSYDSGGGETQYF. The CDR3 DNA sequence: TGTGCCAGCAGCTACGATTCAGGTGGAGGAGAGACCCAGTACTTC.

In this sample, this clone turned up once. V and J are TRBV19 and TRBJ2-6; the D gene is possibly TRBD1 (5 bases). The CDR3 spans 15 residues. V lost 7 bases to trimming and J lost 3 bases, with 13 bases between them. Looked up from germline, CDR1 is LNHDA and CDR2 is SQIVND (reference sequence). The CDR3 reads CASKRAGFGANVLTF. CDR3 sequence (DNA): TGTGCCAGTAAAAGGGCAGGGTTTGGGGCCAACGTCCTGACTTTC.

This clone was recorded a few times. The chain carries TRBV9 and TRBJ1-4, with D tentatively TRBD1 (5 bases). Per the germline V gene, CDR1 is SGDLS and CDR2 is YYNGEE. Trimming took 0 bases from V and 2 from J, leaving 8 bases between them. The CDR3 extends over 15 amino acids. The DNA of the CDR3 is TGTGCCAGCAGCGTAGGGGGGGAGACTAATGAAAAACTGTTTTTT. This translates into CASSVGGETNEKLFF.

The chain links TRBV3-1 (or the pseudogene TRBV3-2) to TRBJ1-1; a weak D match, TRBD1 (5 bases). This CDR3 is built from 16 residues. CDR1 and CDR2 from the germline V gene are LGHDT and YNNKEL (reference sequence). V lost 1 base and J lost 4, with 16 bases in between. The CDR3 DNA is TGTGCCAGCAGCCAAGCCATGGGAGGGGTCGGCACTGAAGCTTTCTTT. Protein sequence: CASSQAMGGVGTEAFF.

CDR3 DNA: TGTGCCAGTAGTATGGACGGACACCTCTACGAGCAGTACTTC. As protein: CASSMDGHLYEQYF. The chain employs TRBV19 and TRBJ2-7, with D maybe TRBD1 (5 bases). Germline loops: CDR1 LNHDA, CDR2 SQIVND (reference sequence). The V end was cut by 3 bases, the J end by 3 bases, with 12 bases between. The CDR3 runs 14 residues.

This clone was counted only a few times. J is TRBJ2-2 and V is TRBV19, with 8 bases lining up with TRBD1. The V gene end was trimmed by 5 bases and the J gene end by 8 bases; junction bases not matched to a gene: 7. The CDR3 has 14 amino acids. Germline CDR1 is LNHDA and CDR2 is SQIVND (reference sequence). CDR3 DNA sequence: TGTGCCAGTAGTCCGACAGGGGTGTGGGGGGAGCTGTTTTTT. Translating gives CASSPTGVWGELFF.

The CDR3 DNA sequence: TGTGCCAGCAGTTACCCCCTCGATGAGCAGTTCTTC. It is translated as CASSYPLDEQFF. The chain recombines TRBV6-2 or TRBV6-3 with TRBJ2-1, with D unclear. The germline V gene has CDR1 MNHEY and CDR2 SVGEGT. The CDR3 is 12 amino acids. V lost 2 bases to trimming and J lost 8 bases, with 7 bases between them.

The rearrangement links TRBV5-8 to TRBJ2-5; 7 nucleotides line up with TRBD2. V lost 4 bases, J lost 5 bases, and 8 bases stayed unmatched. CDR1 and CDR2 (germline): SGHTS, YDEGEE. This CDR3 has 14 amino acids. The chain's CDR3 is CASSPRPGGETQYF. The CDR3 DNA reads as TGTGCCAGCAGCCCCCGACCGGGGGGTGAGACCCAGTACTTC.

The chain links TRBV7-9 to TRBJ1-1; 7 bases are a match to TRBD1. There are 17 residues in the CDR3. The junction had 12 bases not matched to a gene; V was cut back by 1 base and J by 4 bases. Germline lookup yields CDR1 SEHNR and CDR2 FQNEAQ (reference sequence). CDR3 sequence (DNA): TGTGCCAGCAGCTTAGGAGGGGACAGCGGCCCGGGCACTGAAGCTTTCTTT. Encoded protein: CASSLGGDSGPGTEAFF.

V gene TRBV3-1 (or the pseudogene TRBV3-2) combines with J gene TRBJ1-4; perhaps TRBD1 as D (5 bases). The CDR3 is made up of 16 amino acids. Germline V CDR1 and CDR2: LGHDT, YNNKEL (reference sequence). V shed 0 bases and J shed 1 base, with 9 bases lying between them. The CDR3 DNA follows: TGTGCCAGCAGCCAAGATGTAGGGGAAACTAATGAAAAACTGTTTTTT. This translates into CASSQDVGETNEKLFF.